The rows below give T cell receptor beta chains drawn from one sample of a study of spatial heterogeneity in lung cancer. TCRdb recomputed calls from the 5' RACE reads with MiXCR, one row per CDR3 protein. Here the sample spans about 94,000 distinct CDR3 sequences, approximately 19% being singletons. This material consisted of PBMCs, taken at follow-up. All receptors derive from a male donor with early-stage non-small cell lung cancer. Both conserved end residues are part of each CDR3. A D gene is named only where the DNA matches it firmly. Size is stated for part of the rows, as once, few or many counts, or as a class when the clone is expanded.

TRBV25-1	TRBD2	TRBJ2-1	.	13	TGTGCCAGCAGGGGACTAGCATACAATGAGCAGTTCTTC	CASRGLAYNEQFF
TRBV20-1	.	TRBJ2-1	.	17	TGCAGTGCACCTGGACGGGGAGGTGCTAGCGCCTACAATGAGCAGTTCTTC	CSAPGRGGASAYNEQFF
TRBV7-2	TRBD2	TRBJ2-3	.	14	TGTGCCAGCAGCTTAGGTAGCGGGGCAGATACGCAGTATTTT	CASSLGSGADTQYF
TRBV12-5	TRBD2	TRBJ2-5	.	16	TGTGCTAGTGGTTTGGGACTAGCGGGAGGAAGGGAGACCCAGTACTTC	CASGLGLAGGRETQYF
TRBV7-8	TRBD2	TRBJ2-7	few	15	TGTGCCAGCAGCTTAGGGGTAGCGGGAAGCTACGAGCAGTACTTC	CASSLGVAGSYEQYF
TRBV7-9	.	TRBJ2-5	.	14	TGTGCCAGCAGCTTAATACAGTTCCAAGAGACCCAGTACTTC	CASSLIQFQETQYF
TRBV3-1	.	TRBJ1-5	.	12	TGTGCCAGCAGCCAAGGCAGTAGGCCCCAGCATTTT	CASSQGSRPQHF
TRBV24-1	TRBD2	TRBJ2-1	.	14	TGTGCCACCAGTGATTTTAGCGGGCTACGCGAGCAGTTCTTC	CATSDFSGLREQFF
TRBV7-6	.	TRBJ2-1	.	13	TGTGCCAGCAGCTTAGCGGAGGGGGCTGAGCAGTTCTTC	CASSLAEGAEQFF
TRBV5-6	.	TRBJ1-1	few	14	TGTGCCAGCAGCTTCGGGTTTAAAAACACTGAAGCTTTCTTT	CASSFGFKNTEAFF
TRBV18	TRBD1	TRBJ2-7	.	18	TGTGCCAGCTCGCCCCGATCGCCCCGGGACAGGAATCAAAAGGGGCAGTACTTC	CASSPRSPRDRNQKGQYF
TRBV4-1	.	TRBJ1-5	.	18	TGCGCCAGCAGCCAAATAACCGGGACCGGAGGGGCCAATCAGCCCCAGCATTTT	CASSQITGTGGANQPQHF
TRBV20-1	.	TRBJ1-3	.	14	TGCAGTGCTAGAGCCCGGGCGGCTGGAAACACCATATATTTT	CSARARAAGNTIYF
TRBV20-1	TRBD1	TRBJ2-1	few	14	TGCAGTGCTAGGGGGACAGGGCCATACAATGAGCAGTTCTTC	CSARGTGPYNEQFF
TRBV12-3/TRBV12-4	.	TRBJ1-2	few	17	TGTGCCAGCAGCACATACCTCCGGGACCGACCCCGGCATGGCTACACCTTC	CASSTYLRDRPRHGYTF
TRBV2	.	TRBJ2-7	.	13	TGTGCCAGCAGCCTAACATATACCTACGAGCAGTACTTC	CASSLTYTYEQYF
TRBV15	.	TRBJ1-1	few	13	TGTGCCACCAGCAGAGATCTGGGGGGTGAAGCTTTCTTT	CATSRDLGGEAFF
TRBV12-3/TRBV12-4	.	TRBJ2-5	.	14	TGTGCCAGCAGTTTAGGGGGTCGGCAAGAGACCCAGTACTTC	CASSLGGRQETQYF
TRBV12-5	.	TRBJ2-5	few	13	TGTGCTACCGCCATCGGGTCTTTTGAGACCCAGTACTTC	CATAIGSFETQYF
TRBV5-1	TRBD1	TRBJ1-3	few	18	TGCGCCAGCAGCTTGGGTGGACAGGGTATAGACTCTGGAAACACCATATATTTT	CASSLGGQGIDSGNTIYF
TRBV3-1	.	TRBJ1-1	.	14	TGTGCCAGCAGCCAAGCGGGGGGAGCGACTGAAGCTTTCTTT	CASSQAGGATEAFF
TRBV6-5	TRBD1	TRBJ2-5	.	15	TGTGCCAGCAGCCGACAGGGATTTACACAAGAGACCCAGTACTTC	CASSRQGFTQETQYF
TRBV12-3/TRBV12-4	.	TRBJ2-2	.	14	TGTGCCAGCAGTACAGGGATAGGCACCGGGGAGCTGTTTTTT	CASSTGIGTGELFF
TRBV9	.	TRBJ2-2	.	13	TGTGCCAGCAGCGCCCAGGGTTCCGGGGAGCTGTTTTTT	CASSAQGSGELFF
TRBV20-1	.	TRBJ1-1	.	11	TGCAGTGCTAGAGATCAAGGTGAAGCTTTCTTT	CSARDQGEAFF
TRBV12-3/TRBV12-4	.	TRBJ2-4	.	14	TGTGCCAGCAGTCCCCGGGACAACAAAAACATTCAGTACTTC	CASSPRDNKNIQYF